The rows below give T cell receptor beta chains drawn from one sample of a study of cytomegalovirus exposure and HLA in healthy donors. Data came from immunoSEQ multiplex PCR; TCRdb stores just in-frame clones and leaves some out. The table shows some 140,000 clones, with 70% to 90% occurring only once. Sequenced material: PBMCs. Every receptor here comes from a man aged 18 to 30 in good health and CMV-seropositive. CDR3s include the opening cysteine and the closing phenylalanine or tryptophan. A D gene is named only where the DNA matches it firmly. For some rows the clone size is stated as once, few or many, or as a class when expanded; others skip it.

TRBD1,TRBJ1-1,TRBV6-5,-,TGTGCCAGCAGTTACTCTTGGGGACAGGTGAACACTGAAGCTTTCTTT,CASSYSWGQVNTEAFF
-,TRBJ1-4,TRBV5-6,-,TGTGCCAGCAGCTTGGGCAGGGGAAATGAAAAACTGTTTTTT,CASSLGRGNEKLFF
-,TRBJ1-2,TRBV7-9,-,TGTGCCAGCAGCGGGGCGGACCGTTATGGCTACACCTTC,CASSGADRYGYTF
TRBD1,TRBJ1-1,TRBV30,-,TGTGCCTGGAGTGTACTGGGACAGGGTGGCGCTTTCTTT,CAWSVLGQGGAFF
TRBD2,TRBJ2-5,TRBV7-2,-,TGTGCCAGCAGCTTAAAGGTAGCGGGAGGGCAAGAGACCCAGTACTTC,CASSLKVAGGQETQYF
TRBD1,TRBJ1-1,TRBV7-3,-,TGTGCCAGCAGCTTAACCCCGGACAGGGGTAACACTGAAGCTTTCTTT,CASSLTPDRGNTEAFF
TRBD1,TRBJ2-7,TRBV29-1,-,TGCAGCTTTAGGACAGGCCTGCTGCAGTACTTC,CSFRTGLLQYF
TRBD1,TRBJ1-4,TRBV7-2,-,TGTGCCAGCAGCCCAGGGGGACCAATTAATGAAAAACTGTTTTTT,CASSPGGPINEKLFF
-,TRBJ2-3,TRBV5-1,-,TGCGCCAGCAGCTTGTTTGTCGGGTCCGGCGCCGGAGATACGCAGTATTTT,CASSLFVGSGAGDTQYF
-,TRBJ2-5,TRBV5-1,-,TGCGCCAGCAGCTCCTACAGAGAGACCCAGTACTTC,CASSSYRETQYF
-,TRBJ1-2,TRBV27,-,TGTGCCAGCAGTCCGGGGTTGGGGGGCTACACCTTC,CASSPGLGGYTF
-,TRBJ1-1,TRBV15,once,TGTGCCACCAGCAGAGAGGTCGGTGAAGCTTTCTTT,CATSREVGEAFF
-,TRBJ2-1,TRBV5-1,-,TGCGCCAGCAGCTTGGCCCTAGATACCTACAATGAGCAGTTCTTC,CASSLALDTYNEQFF
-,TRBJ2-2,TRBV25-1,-,TGTGCCAGCAGTGCCCCTACGAACACCGGGGAGCTGTTTTTT,CASSAPTNTGELFF
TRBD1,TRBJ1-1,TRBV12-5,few,TGTGCTAGTGGTTTGGCGGACAGGGGCACTGAAGCTTTCTTT,CASGLADRGTEAFF
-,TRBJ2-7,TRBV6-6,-,TGTGCCAGCAATCTCCGGGAAGGGGGGGCAAGGGAGCAGTACTTC,CASNLREGGAREQYF
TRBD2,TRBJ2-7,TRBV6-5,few,TGTGCCAGCAGTAGGACTAGGGGCCAGGACGAGCAGTACTTC,CASSRTRGQDEQYF